The 29 T cell receptor beta chains below come from one sample, sequenced in a study of CD4 T cells in relation to SARS-CoV-2 and coronaviruses. These receptors lack a known antigen. Unexposed donor CD4+ T cells date from about 2011-2018, before the COVID-19 pandemic. CD4+ T cells were isolated from the cells after around 11 days of culture. TCRdb's table, derived via immunoSEQ multiplex PCR, lists solely in-frame clones and lacks some. The data show over 20,000 clones, with 60% to 75% seen just once and 13% held by the top ten. The sequencing input was CD4+ T cells from PBMCs, cultured in vitro. The receptors stem from a human donor in good health.

This sequence joins TRBV7-2 and TRBJ2-1; perhaps D is TRBD1 or TRBD2 (7 bases each). Trimming cost V 7 bases and J 11 bases, with 15 bases left between them. Germline V gene data show CDR1 as SGHTA and CDR2 as FQGNSA. This CDR3 contains 12 residues. CDR3 residues: CASTLQGTKQFF. CDR3 coding DNA: TGTGCCAGCACCCTACAGGGGACTAAGCAGTTCTTC.

This clone was detected only once. The rearrangement links TRBV6-5 to TRBJ2-5; 7 bases match TRBD1. The germline gives CDR1 MNHEY, CDR2 SVGAGI. V shed 7 bases, J shed 7 bases, and the junction held 12 bases outside the gene matches. The CDR3 is 14 residues long. The CDR3 here is CASTDTGQVGTQYF. The DNA for the CDR3 is TGTGCCAGCACCGATACCGGACAGGTTGGGACCCAGTACTTC.

In nucleotides, the CDR3 is TGTGCCAGCAGGTCCCCGGCAGCGGTAGTGCAGTACTTC. Translating it yields CASRSPAAVVQYF. The genes are TRBV11-2 and TRBJ2-7, with D possibly matching TRBD2 (5 bases). V lost 6 bases and J lost 9, with 18 bases in between. Germline CDR1 SGHAT, CDR2 FQNNGV. The CDR3 covers 13 residues.

This clone was counted once. The chain combines TRBV6-5 with TRBJ2-1; D might be TRBD1 (6 bases). Germline V lookup: CDR1 MNHEY, CDR2 SVGAGI. V lost 4 bases and J 3 bases, leaving 13 bases between the germline ends. CDR3 size: 15 residues. Here the CDR3 DNA reads TGTGCCAGCAGTTTCACAGGGTTCCTCTACAATGAGCAGTTCTTC. This gives the protein CASSFTGFLYNEQFF.

The chain couples TRBV4-3 to TRBJ2-5; tentatively, D is TRBD2 (8 bases). Trimming pared 0 bases from V and 5 bases from J, leaving 19 bases between. CDR1 is LGHNA and CDR2 is YSLEER in the germline V gene. The CDR3 has 17 amino acids. For the CDR3, the DNA is TGCGCCAGCAGCCAAGATCGGGAGGGGGCATCAAGCGAGACCCAGTACTTC. Protein product: CASSQDREGASSETQYF.

This chain joins TRBV27 and TRBJ2-7; D remains ambiguous. Germline V lookup: CDR1 MNHEY, CDR2 SMNVEV (reference sequence). This CDR3 has 11 amino acids. Trimming shortened V by 2 bases and J by 5 bases, and 4 bases separated the two germline ends. CDR3 sequence: CASSLGDEQYF. CDR3 bases: TGTGCCAGCAGTTTAGGCGACGAGCAGTACTTC.

V is TRBV7-2 and J is TRBJ2-5; either TRBD1 or TRBD2 may fit D (6 bases each). V dropped 5 bases and J dropped 5 bases, with 15 bases sitting between them. The CDR3 is made up of 14 amino acids. The germline CDR1 and CDR2 sequences are SGHTA and FQGNSA. The CDR3 nucleotides read TGTGCCAGCAGCGCAACGGGGGCCAGCGAGACCCAGTACTTC. This codes for CASSATGASETQYF.

This clone appeared a few times. This sequence joins TRBV6-5 and TRBJ2-7, with D possibly matching TRBD2 (5 bases). The ends were cut back, 2 bases at V and 0 bases at J, with 8 bases in the middle. This CDR3 comprises 14 residues. CDR1 and CDR2 from the germline V gene are MNHEY and SVGAGI. The DNA for the CDR3 is TGTGCCAGCAGTTACGAAGCGGACTCCTACGAGCAGTACTTC. Amino acid sequence: CASSYEADSYEQYF.

The chain uses TRBV2 and TRBJ1-5, with a tentative D call TRBD1 (5 bases). The V gene lost 8 bases and the J gene lost 9 bases, with 23 bases spanning the gap. The CDR3 has 15 amino acids. Germline CDR1 SNHLY, CDR2 FYNNEI. CDR3 amino acids: CASGDRDGPIGPQHF. CDR3 nucleotide sequence: TGTGCCAGCGGCGATCGGGACGGTCCCATAGGGCCCCAGCATTTT.

The V and J genes are TRBV29-1 and TRBJ1-1; TRBD1 matches at 7 bases. The V segment lost 7 bases and the J segment 0 bases; nucleotides outside the gene matches: 5. This CDR3 contains 13 residues. Germline V lookup: CDR1 SQVTM, CDR2 ANQGSEA. CDR3: CSGDRNMNTEAFF. CDR3 bases: TGCAGCGGGGACAGAAACATGAACACTGAAGCTTTCTTT. The full variable domain, its missing parts supplied by reference TRBV29-1 and TRBJ1-1, is SAVISQKPSRDICQRGTSLTIQCQVDSQVTMMFWYRQQPGQSLTLIATANQGSEATYESGFVIDKFPISRPNLTFSTLTVSNMSPEDSSIYLCSGDRNMNTEAFFGQGTRLTVV.

This clone was counted a few times. The gene calls are TRBV6-4 and TRBJ1-2; the match to TRBD1 covers 8 bases. This CDR3 is 14 amino acids long. Trimming at V came to 2 bases and at J to 7 bases, leaving 6 bases not matched to a gene. Germline CDR1 reads MRHNA; CDR2 reads SNTAGT. The CDR3 here is CASSDRQGAIGYTF. As DNA, the CDR3 is TGTGCCAGCAGTGACCGCCAGGGGGCGATTGGCTACACCTTC.

The V gene is TRBV7-2, the J gene TRBJ2-7; D is uncertain. This CDR3 spans 15 amino acids. V dropped 1 base and J dropped 3 bases, with 13 bases sitting between them. Germline values: CDR1 SGHTA, CDR2 FQGNSA. The CDR3 bases are TGTGCCAGCAGCTTAGTGTCGGCATATTTCTACGAGCAGTACTTC. Translating gives CASSLVSAYFYEQYF.

The genes are TRBV10-1 and TRBJ2-3, with a tentative D call TRBD1 (5 bases). The CDR3 is 15 residues long. The V gene lost 6 bases and the J gene lost 0 bases, with 13 bases spanning the gap. Germline V CDR1 and CDR2: WNHNN, SYGVQD (reference sequence). The CDR3 loop is CASSPDTPSTDTQYF. The DNA of the CDR3 is TGCGCCAGCAGCCCGGACACGCCAAGCACAGATACGCAGTATTTT.

This clone was observed a few times. This sequence joins TRBV7-2 and TRBJ2-1; D is unresolved. The CDR3 is 14 residues long. The V gene lost 7 bases and the J gene lost 0 bases, with 10 bases spanning the gap. The germline V gene encodes CDR1 SGHTA and CDR2 FQGNSA. The CDR3: CASNIRGSYNEQFF. CDR3 nucleotides: TGTGCCAGCAACATCAGAGGCTCCTACAATGAGCAGTTCTTC.

J is TRBJ1-5 and V is TRBV2, with D uncertain. V dropped 4 bases and J dropped 2 bases, with 9 bases sitting between them. Germline assignment: CDR1 SNHLY and CDR2 FYNNEI. CDR3 length: 14 amino acids. In DNA form, the CDR3 reads TGTGCCAGCAGTGGAAGGGATGGCAATCAGCCCCAGCATTTT. Protein product: CASSGRDGNQPQHF.

This sequence joins TRBV7-2 and TRBJ2-5; possible D gene TRBD1, 5 bases. The germline gives CDR1 SGHTA, CDR2 FQGNSA. The CDR3 spans 14 residues. Trimming took 3 bases from V and 6 from J, leaving 14 bases between them. The CDR3 here is CASSLNQGRQTQYF. CDR3 bases: TGTGCCAGCAGCTTGAACCAGGGCAGGCAGACCCAGTACTTC.

This clone was counted between two and nine times. The rearrangement joins TRBV27 to TRBJ2-7; D might be TRBD2 (7 bases). The V gene lost 2 bases and the J gene lost 7 bases, with 18 bases spanning the gap. There are 15 residues in the CDR3. CDR1 MNHEY and CDR2 SMNVEV come from the germline V gene (reference sequence). CDR3 sequence (DNA): TGTGCCAGCAGTTTACGGGGGGCTCTTATGGGGGAGCAGTACTTC. Its protein is CASSLRGALMGEQYF.

DNA of the CDR3: TGTGCCACCGCAGGGGGCCGGAACGAGCAGTACTTC. Protein: CATAGGRNEQYF. This chain connects TRBV6-5 to TRBJ2-7; 8 bases are a match to TRBD1. V dropped 10 bases and J dropped 5; count of bases not matched to a gene: 7. In germline, CDR1 is MNHEY, CDR2 SVGAGI. The CDR3 sequence is 12 residues long.

CDR3 loop: CASSVVNEQFF. CDR3 DNA sequence: TGTGCCAGCAGCGTAGTCAATGAGCAGTTCTTC. The rearrangement joins TRBV2 to TRBJ2-1; D is ambiguous. Looked up from germline, CDR1 is SNHLY and CDR2 is FYNNEI. The V end lost 6 bases, the J end lost 6 bases, and 6 bases lay between the germline ends. The CDR3 extends over 11 amino acids.

The chain recombines TRBV7-2 with TRBJ2-7; the D is unclear. Trimming pared 2 bases from V and 4 bases from J, leaving 15 bases between. The V gene's germline CDR1 is SGHTA and CDR2 FQGNSA. This CDR3 contains 15 residues. The CDR3 DNA follows: TGTGCCAGCAGCTTACTCCCGGGCCCCACTTACGAGCAGTACTTC. Translated, it gives CASSLLPGPTYEQYF.

V and J are TRBV7-9 and TRBJ2-2; tentative D call: TRBD1 (6 bases). This CDR3 comprises 17 residues. Looked up from germline, CDR1 is SEHNR and CDR2 is FQNEAQ (reference sequence). The V end was cut by 1 base, the J end by 5 bases, with 17 bases between. The CDR3, as DNA: TGTGCCAGCAGCTTAGGAGGGGGTACGATGGATACCGGGGAGCTGTTTTTT. Protein: CASSLGGGTMDTGELFF.

This sequence joins TRBV10-3 and TRBJ2-3; TRBD2 agrees at 11 bases. V trimming: 8 bases; J trimming: 2 bases; junction bases outside the gene matches: 6. There are 15 residues in the CDR3. Germline V gives CDR1 ENHRY, CDR2 SYGVKD. The CDR3, as DNA: TGTGCCATCTCGAAGACTAGCGGGAACACAGATACGCAGTATTTT. It translates to CAISKTSGNTDTQYF.

The rearrangement uses TRBV7-7 and TRBJ2-1, with a weak D call TRBD1 (5 bases). Trimming pared 3 bases from V and 3 bases from J, leaving 9 bases between. The CDR3 is made up of 14 amino acids. The germline V gene encodes CDR1 SSHAT and CDR2 FNYEAQ (reference sequence). The CDR3 is CASSFGQGYNEQFF. The CDR3 coding sequence is TGTGCCAGCAGCTTTGGCCAGGGCTACAATGAGCAGTTCTTC.

V and J are TRBV6-5 and TRBJ1-2; TRBD1 matches at 8 bases. The CDR3 totals 16 residues. Germline V gene sequence: CDR1 MNHEY, CDR2 SVGAGI. J gave up 6 bases and V 2 bases, and 11 bases lay outside the gene matches. The CDR3 DNA sequence: TGTGCCAGCAGTTACCGACGGACAGGGAAAACGAATGGCTACACCTTC. It specifies CASSYRRTGKTNGYTF.

This sequence joins TRBV7-2 and TRBJ1-5; 7 bases line up with TRBD1. V lost 5 bases to trimming and J lost 3 bases; unmatched junction nucleotides: 4. The CDR3 runs to 14 residues. CDR1 is SGHTA, CDR2 FQGNSA, per germline. In DNA, the CDR3 is TGTGCCAGCAGCCGGGACAGCCACAATCAGCCCCAGCATTTT. It is translated as CASSRDSHNQPQHF. The variable domain in full, with the rest retrieved from reference TRBV7-2 and TRBJ1-5, is GAGVSQSPSNKVTEKGKDVELRCDPISGHTALYWYRQSLGQGLEFLIYFQGNSAPDKSGLPSDRFSAERTGGSVSTLTIQRTQQEDSAVYLCASSRDSHNQPQHFGDGTRLSIL.

The chain links TRBV7-2 to TRBJ2-1, with TRBD1 matching over 8 bases. Trimming cost V 5 bases and J 4 bases; bases outside gene matches: 7. Germline CDR1 reads SGHTA; CDR2 reads FQGNSA. This CDR3 comprises 15 residues. CDR3 in amino acids: CASSRRDRNYNEQFF. DNA of the CDR3: TGTGCCAGCAGCCGCCGGGACAGGAATTACAATGAGCAGTTCTTC.

This clone was observed a single time. The chain has TRBV11-2 and TRBJ2-3, with 14 nucleotides matching TRBD2. Germline CDR1 is SGHAT and CDR2 is FQNNGV. After removal of 6 bases from V and 2 bases from J, the junction contained 4 bases not matched to a gene. CDR3 length equals 16 residues. CDR3 region: CASRGTSGRITDTQYF. In DNA form, the CDR3 reads TGTGCCAGCAGGGGGACTAGCGGGAGAATCACAGATACGCAGTATTTT.

This clone was picked up one time. This chain joins TRBV12-3 or TRBV12-4 and TRBJ2-1, with D tentatively TRBD2 (5 bases). Between the trimmed V and J ends, which lost 6 bases and 5 bases, there was a span of 8 bases. This CDR3 has 12 residues. CDR3 in DNA: TGTGCCAGCAGCCGGGGTAACAATGAGCAGTTCTTC. It is translated as CASSRGNNEQFF.

This clone has more than one count but fewer than ten. The rearrangement uses TRBV7-8 and TRBJ1-6; 8 nucleotides agree with TRBD1. V trimming: 6 bases; J trimming: 8 bases; junction bases outside the gene matches: 9. Germline V gives CDR1 SGHVS, CDR2 FQNEAQ. This CDR3 contains 15 residues. In nucleotides, the CDR3 is TGTGCCAGCAGTAAGCGGACAGGGCGCGATTCACCCCTCCACTTT. Translating it yields CASSKRTGRDSPLHF.